This T cell receptor beta chain was profiled in a study of control samples from healthy donors and cancer patients (dated by TCRdb to 2018 to 2020). Library method: the immunoSEQ multiplex PCR assay. TCRdb stores this immuneACCESS table with in-frame sequences only. Part of the clones is absent; in the studies checked, under half of the shortfall reflects unresolved V genes, and no reason is known for the rest. This sample holds about 410,000 clones; over 75% were observed only once. The ten largest clones take up over 5.5% of the sample. Looking up the germline V gene (reference sequence) yields CDR1 LGHDT and CDR2 YNNKEL. The junction carries 11 bases between V and J, which are trimmed by 5 bases and 1 base respectively. The CDR3 spans 15 residues, from the cysteine through the phenylalanine. Just CDR3 DNA is preserved here, 45 bases in frame from base 1. Note on this clone: No antigen is known for it. No base quality values were provided; no much bigger clone lies one nucleotide off.

The TCR comes from a man between 35 and 55 years old with head and neck cancer. The receptor chain draws on TRBV3-1 (or the pseudogene TRBV3-2) and TRBJ2-2, with the D call tentatively TRBD1 or TRBD2, each fitting 5 bases. Sequenced input: PBMCs. Here the CDR3 is given as CASSVRDGNTGELFF. The nucleotide sequence is given as TGTGCCAGCAGCGTCCGGGACGGGAACACCGGGGAGCTGTTTTTT.